This entry concerns a single TCR beta chain. This record belongs to a study of blood T cell repertoires in COVID-19. This CDR3 is built from 15 residues. The V gene end was trimmed by 5 bases and the J gene end by 0 bases; junction bases not matched to a gene: 3. Germline V CDR1 and CDR2: SGHAT, FQNNGV. Per the original methods: From reference gene primer amplification, estimates of nucleated cell counts were derived. The table came from immunoSEQ multiplex PCR; TCRdb's copy has only in-frame clones and leaves some out. For V, J and clone size, that table is used; D and trimming come from the DNA. The sample shows roughly 110,000 clones, 70% to 80% of them seen only once.

The chain has TRBV11-2 and TRBJ2-3; 9 nucleotides agree with TRBD2. This TCR was recovered from a man aged 80 or over with COVID-19, enrolled during active disease. Material: peripheral blood. The CDR3 region is CASSPTSGSTDTQYF. In DNA, the CDR3 is TGTGCCAGCAGCCCAACTAGCGGGAGCACAGATACGCAGTATTTT.